This is a list of T cell receptor beta chains from one sample in a study of cytomegalovirus exposure and HLA in healthy donors. Profiled with immunoSEQ multiplex PCR; TCRdb holds only in-frame clones, not every one. Among 95,000 to 100,000 clones listed, less than 80% were seen once. Specimen: PBMCs. The receptors were sampled from a man aged 35-49 years in good health and CMV-seronegative. CDR3s include the opening cysteine and the closing phenylalanine or tryptophan. D genes are given only for firm matches. Clone size, where shown, is once, few, many, or a class for clones that have expanded.

V,size,J,length,D,DNA,CDR3
TRBV6-5,-,TRBJ2-7,15,-,TGTGCCAGCAGTTACTCAGACGGGGGAAGCTACGAGCAGTACTTC,CASSYSDGGSYEQYF
TRBV7-2,-,TRBJ2-5,13,-,TGTGCCAGCAGCCGCGGGACGGAAGAGACCCAGTACTTC,CASSRGTEETQYF
TRBV2,-,TRBJ1-1,12,TRBD1,TGTGCCACCAGGGGGACACTCCCTGAAGCTTTCTTT,CATRGTLPEAFF
TRBV6-5,-,TRBJ1-2,14,-,TGTGCCAGCAGTGTGACGCTTACGGGCTATGGCTACACCTTC,CASSVTLTGYGYTF
TRBV7-2,-,TRBJ2-5,17,TRBD2,TGTGCCAGCAGCCAGAACTTCAGACTAGCGGGGACCGAGACCCAGTACTTC,CASSQNFRLAGTETQYF
TRBV12-5,few,TRBJ2-7,15,TRBD1,TGTGCTAGTGGTTTGGTACGAAGGGGGCAGGACGAGCAGTACTTC,CASGLVRRGQDEQYF
TRBV19,-,TRBJ2-7,16,TRBD2,TGTGCCAGTAGTCCAGGGACTAGCGGGGCCACCTACGAGCAGTACTTC,CASSPGTSGATYEQYF
TRBV5-1,-,TRBJ1-1,13,TRBD1,TGCGCCAGCAGCATTCCACAGGGGTCTGAAGCTTTCTTT,CASSIPQGSEAFF
TRBV11-2,few,TRBJ1-1,14,-,TGTGCCAGCAGTGTACAGTACCTAAACACTGAAGCTTTCTTT,CASSVQYLNTEAFF
TRBV5-4,-,TRBJ2-2,15,TRBD1,TGTGCCAGCAGCTTAGGACAGGGAAACACCGGGGAGCTGTTTTTT,CASSLGQGNTGELFF
TRBV25-1,-,TRBJ1-2,13,-,TGTGCCAGCAGTGAACCCGGGGGCTATGGCTACACCTTC,CASSEPGGYGYTF
TRBV7-9,-,TRBJ2-3,14,-,TGTGCCAGCAGCTTAGCCGGGATCACAGATACGCAGTATTTT,CASSLAGITDTQYF
TRBV7-2,once,TRBJ2-3,15,TRBD2,TGTGCCAGCAGCTTACTAGCGGGGGTAGCAGATACGCAGTATTTT,CASSLLAGVADTQYF
TRBV5-1,-,TRBJ1-1,14,-,TGCGCCAGCAGTGTGGTTTCAGGGGCTACTGAAGCTTTCTTT,CASSVVSGATEAFF
TRBV5-4,-,TRBJ2-2,14,-,TGTGCCAGCAGCTCACACGCGAACACCGGGGAGCTGTTTTTT,CASSSHANTGELFF
TRBV5-1,-,TRBJ1-1,15,-,TGCGCCAGCAGCTTGGACGGGACTTTGAACACTGAAGCTTTCTTT,CASSLDGTLNTEAFF
TRBV18,-,TRBJ1-2,13,TRBD1,TGTGCCAGCTCACCGGGACAGGGCTATGGCTACACCTTC,CASSPGQGYGYTF
TRBV7-2,-,TRBJ2-7,18,TRBD2,TGTGCCAGCAGCTCACAGACTAGCGGGGGGGCTTATTCCTACGAGCAGTACTTC,CASSSQTSGGAYSYEQYF
TRBV2,-,TRBJ2-3,14,TRBD1,TGTGCCAGCAGTATTCGGACAGGGACAGATACGCAGTATTTT,CASSIRTGTDTQYF
TRBV5-1,-,TRBJ1-6,15,TRBD1,TGCGCCAGCAGCTTACAGGGGGCGCTTAATTCACCCCTCCACTTT,CASSLQGALNSPLHF
TRBV14,-,TRBJ2-1,15,-,TGTGCCAGCAGCAAGCTAGAGGCAGTTTACAATGAGCAGTTCTTC,CASSKLEAVYNEQFF
TRBV27,-,TRBJ2-5,13,TRBD1,TGTGCCAGCAGCCGGACAGGGGTAGAGACCCAGTACTTC,CASSRTGVETQYF
TRBV10-3,-,TRBJ1-1,14,TRBD1,TGTGCCATCAGTTTACAGGGGTTTAACACTGAAGCTTTCTTT,CAISLQGFNTEAFF
TRBV4-3,-,TRBJ2-3,16,-,TGCGCCAGCAGCCACGGCGGGCCCACTAGCACAGATACGCAGTATTTT,CASSHGGPTSTDTQYF
TRBV5-1,few,TRBJ2-7,15,-,TGCGCCAGCAGGGGAACTAACAGGGACAACTACGAGCAGTACTTC,CASRGTNRDNYEQYF
TRBV27,-,TRBJ2-7,18,TRBD2,TGTGCCAGCAGTTTTACGGCTAGCGGGGGGCTGGGTCTCTACGAGCAGTACTTC,CASSFTASGGLGLYEQYF
TRBV10-3,-,TRBJ2-1,14,TRBD2,TGTGCCATCAGACCGGGACTAGCGGGGGGTGAGCAGTTCTTC,CAIRPGLAGGEQFF
TRBV1,-,TRBJ1-2,13,-,TGCACCAGCAGCCAAAACGTCGGTTGGGGCTACACCTTC,CTSSQNVGWGYTF
TRBV28,once,TRBJ2-3,14,-,TGTGCCAGCAGCCAGGGGTATTCGACAGATACGCAGTATTTT,CASSQGYSTDTQYF
TRBV19,-,TRBJ1-2,14,-,TGTGCCAGTAGCCGGGACATATCTAACTATGGCTACACCTTC,CASSRDISNYGYTF
TRBV19,-,TRBJ2-2,17,TRBD1,TGTGCCAGTAGTATACGACAGGGAAGTTTTTACACCGGGGAGCTGTTTTTT,CASSIRQGSFYTGELFF
TRBV4-1,-,TRBJ2-1,15,TRBD1,TGCGCCAGCAGCCAAGGGGACAGGGGTTTGGATGAGCAGTTCTTC,CASSQGDRGLDEQFF
TRBV11-2,-,TRBJ2-3,14,-,TGTGCCAGCAGCTACGGGGACTGGTCAGATACGCAGTATTTT,CASSYGDWSDTQYF
TRBV4-1,-,TRBJ1-5,15,-,TGCGCCAGCAGCCAATTATCCAGGGACAATCAGCCCCAGCATTTT,CASSQLSRDNQPQHF
TRBV5-4,once,TRBJ1-1,15,TRBD1,TGTGCCAGCAGCTACCCGGGACAGGGTTATACTGAAGCTTTCTTT,CASSYPGQGYTEAFF
TRBV5-1,-,TRBJ1-4,14,-,TGCGCCAGCAGCCCCCGAGGGGGAAGTGAAAAACTGTTTTTT,CASSPRGGSEKLFF
TRBV7-2,-,TRBJ2-5,17,TRBD2,TGTGCCAGCAGCTTCCCCCGCGGGGGGGCCGGTATTGAGACCCAGTACTTC,CASSFPRGGAGIETQYF
TRBV6-6,-,TRBJ1-1,15,-,TGTGCCAGCAGGATACAGGGAACCTTGAACACTGAAGCTTTCTTT,CASRIQGTLNTEAFF
TRBV2,-,TRBJ1-5,14,-,TGTGCCAGCAGTGGACAGCTTAGCAATCAGCCCCAGCATTTT,CASSGQLSNQPQHF
TRBV5-6,many,TRBJ1-2,14,TRBD1,TGTGCCAGCAGCCCTGCGGGCAGGGGGCACGGCTACACCTTC,CASSPAGRGHGYTF
TRBV30,-,TRBJ2-7,13,TRBD1,TGTGCCTGGAGTCTACAGGGGAACAACGAGCAGTACTTC,CAWSLQGNNEQYF
TRBV11-3,-,TRBJ2-1,15,-,TGTGCCAGCAGTTCCCATGGGGGGGCCTCCAATGAGCAGTTCTTC,CASSSHGGASNEQFF
TRBV18,-,TRBJ1-1,13,-,TGTGCCAGCTCACCACCGGCAGGGCCCGAAGCTTTCTTT,CASSPPAGPEAFF
TRBV4-1,-,TRBJ2-3,17,TRBD2,TGCGCCAGCAGCCAACTTCCACTAGCGGGGGGTCTAGATACGCAGTATTTT,CASSQLPLAGGLDTQYF
TRBV19,-,TRBJ2-5,14,-,TGTGCCAGTAGTCCAGTTGGGGGGGCTAAGACCCAGTACTTC,CASSPVGGAKTQYF
TRBV27,-,TRBJ1-1,15,-,TGTGCCAGCAGTTTAACTTGGGGGGGCGGCACTGAAGCTTTCTTT,CASSLTWGGGTEAFF
TRBV7-8,once,TRBJ1-1,14,TRBD1,TGTGCCAGCAGCTATGGGACAGGGGGCACTGAAGCTTTCTTT,CASSYGTGGTEAFF
TRBV10-3,-,TRBJ1-1,14,TRBD1,TGTGCCATCAGTGCCACGGACAGGGGGAACGAAGCTTTCTTT,CAISATDRGNEAFF
TRBV10-1,-,TRBJ1-1,13,-,TGCGCCAGCAGTGAGTATTTGGGCTCTGAAGCTTTCTTT,CASSEYLGSEAFF
TRBV5-1,-,TRBJ2-3,15,-,TGCGCCAGCAGCTTGGCCCCTAGCGGCACAGATACGCAGTATTTT,CASSLAPSGTDTQYF
TRBV19,-,TRBJ2-3,13,-,TGTGCCAGTAGGCTCTCGGGGTCCGATACGCAGTATTTT,CASRLSGSDTQYF
TRBV4-1,-,TRBJ1-6,15,-,TGCGCCAGCAGCCAAGGACAGAGTTATAATTCACCCCTCCACTTT,CASSQGQSYNSPLHF
TRBV18,-,TRBJ2-7,15,TRBD1,TGTGCCAGCTCACCCCCCGGGACAGCCTACTACGAGCAGTACTTC,CASSPPGTAYYEQYF
TRBV6-5,few,TRBJ2-2,14,-,TGTGCCAGCAGGGATAGCTCTGGCACCGGGGAGCTGTTTTTT,CASRDSSGTGELFF
TRBV18,-,TRBJ1-4,13,-,TGTGCCAGCTCACCAAACAGTAATGAAAAACTGTTTTTT,CASSPNSNEKLFF
TRBV7-8,-,TRBJ1-4,16,TRBD1,TGTGCCAGCAGCTTGTCAGGGGGCGAAACTAATGAAAAACTGTTTTTT,CASSLSGGETNEKLFF